This T cell receptor beta chain was observed in a study of blood T cell repertoires in COVID-19. Profiling relied on immunoSEQ multiplex PCR, and the TCRdb table lists in-frame clones only, not all of them. The sample records under 150,000 clones, about 82% being singletons. Looked up from germline, CDR1 is LGHNA and CDR2 is YSLEER. The CDR3 length is 13 residues. V lost 6 bases and J lost 1, with 6 bases in between. V is TRBV4-3 and J is TRBJ2-2; D uncertain. The sample taken for sequencing was peripheral blood. The receptor comes from a woman aged 80 or over with active or convalescent COVID-19. The CDR3 spells CASSKQNTGELFF. The CDR3 coding sequence is TGCGCCAGCAGTAAGCAGAACACCGGGGAGCTGTTTTTT.